These T cell receptor beta chains were read from a single sample in a study of T cell repertoires in cytomegalovirus infection. These receptors' targets are unknown. TCRdb passed the reads through MiXCR, listing each CDR3 protein once. Here the sample spans around 900,000 distinct CDR3 sequences, roughly 30% being singletons. The sequences come from cultured CD8+ T cells from PBMCs, collected from culture after CMV antigen stimulation. These receptors were obtained from a human donor in good health (CMV status not recorded). Some clones in this sample may be carry-over from other donors' samples. The CDR3 runs from the conserved cysteine through the conserved F or W. The order of the fields is D gene, J gene, CDR3 length, V gene, clone size, CDR3 protein, CDR3 DNA. A D gene is named only where the DNA matches it firmly. The size field is filled for only some rows; it gives once, few, many or a size class.

. TRBJ1-1 13 TRBV28 . CASRPSGEIEAFF TGTGCCAGCAGACCAAGTGGGGAAATTGAGGCTTTCTTT
. TRBJ1-1 14 TRBV6-5 few CASSTQAFATEAFF TGTGCCAGCAGTACACAGGCTTTTGCCACTGAAGCTTTCTTT
. TRBJ2-3 15 TRBV7-2 many CASSLGGYSTDTQYF TGTGCCAGCAGCTTAGGAGGGTACAGCACAGATACGCAGTATTTT
TRBD2 TRBJ2-5 15 TRBV7-8 many CASSLVASGSETQYF TGTGCCAGCAGCTTAGTAGCTAGCGGGTCCGAGACCCAGTACTTC
. TRBJ2-7 14 TRBV19 . CASSMAGASYEQYF TGTGCCAGTAGTATGGCCGGGGCCTCCTACGAGCAGTACTTC
. TRBJ1-2 17 TRBV28 . CASSAFAGGVSNYGYTF TGTGCCAGCAGTGCCTTTGCGGGGGGTGTTTCTAACTATGGCTACACCTTC
TRBD2 TRBJ2-1 18 TRBV11-3 few CASSLEGLAEAPGNEQFF TGTGCCAGCAGCTTAGAGGGACTAGCGGAGGCGCCAGGCAATGAGCAGTTCTTC
. TRBJ2-2 12 TRBV7-6 many CASRAVSGELFF TGTGCCAGCAGGGCCGTATCCGGGGAGCTGTTTTTT
TRBD2 TRBJ2-5 16 TRBV6-5 few CASSYSGLAGIETQYF TGTGCCAGCAGTTACTCAGGGCTAGCGGGGATAGAGACCCAGTACTTC
. TRBJ1-5 15 TRBV6-6 once CASSYLGPRDEMGHF TGTGCCAGCAGTTACTTGGGGCCCCGGGACGAAATGGGGCATTTT
TRBD1 TRBJ1-5 16 TRBV19 . CATFDRGGEGNQPQHF TGTGCCACCTTTGACAGGGGGGGGGAAGGCAATCAGCCCCAGCATTTT
TRBD2 TRBJ2-5 18 TRBV4-1 few CASSQDFWTRGPQETQYF TGCGCCAGCAGCCAAGATTTTTGGACTAGGGGACCCCAAGAGACCCAGTACTTC
. TRBJ2-2 14 TRBV19 few CASSFAEGPGELFF TGTGCCAGTAGTTTCGCAGAGGGGCCCGGGGAGCTGTTTTTT
TRBD1 TRBJ1-1 16 TRBV7-6 . CASSLSGQGLGTEAFF TGTGCCAGCAGCTTATCGGGACAGGGTTTGGGGACTGAAGCTTTCTTT
. TRBJ1-6 17 TRBV7-2 many CASSLGYRVLNNSPLHF TGTGCCAGCAGCTTAGGGTACAGAGTTCTTAATAATTCACCCCTCCACTTT
. TRBJ2-5 14 TRBV6-1 . CVSTSGTSQETQYF TGTGTCAGCACCTCCGGGACATCCCAAGAGACCCAGTACTTC
. TRBJ1-2 14 TRBV14 . CASSQESWNYGYTF TGTGCCAGCAGCCAAGAGTCGTGGAACTATGGCTACACCTTC
. TRBJ1-5 15 TRBV19 few CASSTLRDLNQPQHF TGTGCCAGTTCCACCCTCCGGGACCTCAATCAGCCCCAGCATTTT
. TRBJ2-1 17 TRBV5-4 few CASSQGPAASSYNEQFF TGTGCCAGCAGCCAGGGACCGGCAGCCAGCTCCTACAATGAGCAGTTCTTC
. TRBJ2-7 14 TRBV9 . CASSAGSLSYEQYF TGTGCCAGCAGCGCGGGGTCCCTCTCCTACGAGCAGTACTTC
TRBD1 TRBJ2-7 15 TRBV7-9 . CASSSRQGVSYEQYF TGTGCCAGCAGCTCTAGACAGGGAGTCTCCTACGAGCAGTACTTC
TRBD1 TRBJ1-4 17 TRBV7-4 . CASSPPLPGQGEEKLFF TGTGCCAGCAGCCCCCCCCTGCCGGGACAGGGGGAGGAAAAACTGTTTTTT
TRBD2 TRBJ2-1 16 TRBV4-1 many CASSQDGLVSYNEQFF TGCGCCAGCAGCCAAGATGGACTAGTTAGCTACAATGAGCAGTTCTTC
. TRBJ1-2 17 TRBV5-3 . CASSSPGDLAGYGGYTF TGTGCCAGCAGCTCCCCCGGAGACTTAGCCGGATACGGGGGCTACACCTTC
. TRBJ2-2 16 TRBV6-2/TRBV6-3 . CASSSPGPLDTGELFF TGTGCCAGCAGTTCTCCGGGACCCCTCGACACCGGGGAGCTGTTTTTT
. TRBJ1-1 19 TRBV13 . CASSLMTTRAGYMNTEAFF TGTGCCAGCAGCTTAATGACAACCCGAGCAGGGTATATGAACACTGAAGCTTTCTTT
TRBD1 TRBJ1-4 18 TRBV4-1 . CASSPLLGQGARNEKLFF TGCGCCAGCAGCCCCCTTTTGGGACAGGGGGCGAGAAATGAAAAACTGTTTTTT
TRBD2 TRBJ2-2 15 TRBV7-8 many CASSPLAGGTGELFF TGTGCCAGCAGCCCCCTAGCGGGGGGAACCGGGGAGCTGTTTTTT
TRBD1 TRBJ2-5 14 TRBV7-8 few CASSLTGGMETQYF TGTGCCAGCAGCTTGACAGGGGGCATGGAGACCCAGTACTTC
TRBD1 TRBJ2-7 17 TRBV5-1 . CASSLVPSGTGFYEQYF TGCGCCAGCAGCTTGGTTCCCTCCGGGACAGGGTTTTACGAGCAGTACTTC
TRBD2 TRBJ2-5 15 TRBV7-6 few CASSLLSGAKETQYF TGTGCCAGCAGCTTGCTTAGCGGGGCCAAAGAGACCCAGTACTTC
. TRBJ2-5 15 TRBV28 . CASSPTGRREETQYF TGTGCCAGCAGCCCTACCGGCAGAAGAGAGGAGACCCAGTACTTC